The entry that follows covers one T cell receptor beta chain sequence. Its antigen is still unknown. The record originates from a study of identical twins. Findings and limits, study-wide: Compared with models, monozygotic twins showed more out-of-frame TCR alpha sharing. Low generation-probability sequences were in excess among twin-shared out-of-frame alpha sequences.

Each CDR3 protein gets one entry after TCRdb re-called the 5' RACE reads with MiXCR. The sample has roughly 280,000 distinct CDR3 sequences, roughly 9% seen once. Trimming removed 2 bases from V and 1 base from J, with 13 bases in between. There are 16 residues in the CDR3. Germline V lookup: CDR1 MNHEY, CDR2 SVGAGI. The sample also formed part of further work on yellow fever vaccine responses in identical twins.

This TCR was recovered from a woman under 30 in good health. V and J are TRBV6-5 and TRBJ2-3; possible D gene TRBD2, 7 bases. Sequenced: CD8+ T cells sorted from blood. The CDR3 bases are TGTGCCAGCAGTTACCAAGGGGGGGTAGGCACAGATACGCAGTATTTT. Encoded protein: CASSYQGGVGTDTQYF.